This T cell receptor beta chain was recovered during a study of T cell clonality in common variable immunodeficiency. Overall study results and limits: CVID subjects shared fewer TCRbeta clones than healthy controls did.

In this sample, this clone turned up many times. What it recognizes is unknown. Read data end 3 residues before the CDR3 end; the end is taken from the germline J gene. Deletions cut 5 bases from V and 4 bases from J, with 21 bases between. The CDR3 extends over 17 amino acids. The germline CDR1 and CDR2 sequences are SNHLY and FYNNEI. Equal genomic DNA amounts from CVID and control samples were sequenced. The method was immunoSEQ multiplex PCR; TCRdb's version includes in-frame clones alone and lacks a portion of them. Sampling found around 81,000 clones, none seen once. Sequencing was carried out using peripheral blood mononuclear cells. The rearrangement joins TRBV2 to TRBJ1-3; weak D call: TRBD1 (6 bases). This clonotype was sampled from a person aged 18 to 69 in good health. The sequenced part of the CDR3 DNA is TGTGCCAGCAGTCATCAAACCACAGGGACTACGGGAAACACC. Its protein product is CASSHQTTGTTGNT. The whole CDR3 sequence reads CASSHQTTGTTGNTIYF.